The source of this TCR beta chain is a study of cytomegalovirus exposure and HLA in healthy donors. The study sampled nominally healthy donors, though unrecorded immune exposures were likely. The CDR3 is 14 amino acids. V was pared by 3 bases and J by 3 bases, with 10 bases between. The V gene's germline CDR1 is SGHTA and CDR2 FQGTGA. Findings and caveats of the study: Segments of the TCR beta V type were, in most cases, productive about 87% or about 30% of the time in an earlier analysis. Rare TCR sequences predominated, though certain public TCRs were found in many donors.

The study ran its PCR with 60 Vbeta and 13 Jbeta primers. Sequencing used immunoSEQ multiplex PCR; TCRdb keeps in-frame clones, though not all of them. The sample has about 160,000 clones, 85% seen once. In this sample, this clone turned up once. The antigen is not known. The sequence derives from a boy between 2 and 15 years old in good health and CMV-seronegative. Sequencing was done on a sample of PBMCs. This rearrangement joins TRBV7-3 to TRBJ2-3; a possible D gene is TRBD1 (5 bases). The CDR3 DNA reads TGTGCCAGCAGCTTTCCCCCAGGGACAGATACGCAGTATTTT. Amino acid sequence: CASSFPPGTDTQYF. Full variable domain (remainder filled in from reference TRBV7-3 and TRBJ2-3): GAGVSQTPSNKVTEKGKYVELRCDPISGHTALYWYRQSLGQGPEFLIYFQGTGAADDSGLPNDRFFAVRPEGSVSTLKIQRTERGDSAVYLCASSFPPGTDTQYFGPGTRLTVL.